The 16 T cell receptor beta chains listed next were all sequenced from one sample in a study of T cells after yellow fever vaccination. TCRdb ran MiXCR on the 5' RACE reads and lists one entry per CDR3 protein. The data show about 330,000 distinct CDR3 sequences, 6.8% seen once. This material consisted of PBMCs, taken around 45 days after the first yellow fever vaccination. The receptors were sampled from a man younger than 35 who received the YFV17D yellow fever vaccine.

The table lists this clonotype with a few counts. V usage is TRBV7-9 and J usage is TRBJ1-1, with a tentative D call TRBD1 (6 bases). Germline V CDR1 and CDR2: SEHNR, FQNEAQ (reference sequence). The CDR3 is 15 residues long. V dropped 4 bases and J dropped 0 bases, with 12 bases sitting between them. CDR3 protein: CASSSQDSLNTEAFF. The CDR3 bases are TGTGCCAGCAGCTCCCAGGACAGTTTGAACACTGAAGCTTTCTTT.

The chain combines TRBV7-9 with TRBJ2-5; TRBD1 matches at 8 bases. CDR1 and CDR2 from the germline V gene are SEHNR and FQNEAQ (reference sequence). The CDR3 spans 16 residues. V was pared by 2 bases and J by 3 bases, with 8 bases of the junction left unmatched. The DNA for the CDR3 is TGTGCCAGCAGCTTAACGGGCCTGACAGGGGAAGAGACCCAGTACTTC. It is translated as CASSLTGLTGEETQYF.

In this sample, this clonotype turned up many times. The chain recombines TRBV27 with TRBJ1-4; 8 bases agree with TRBD1. J was trimmed by 11 bases and V by 4 bases; bases with no gene match: 15. This CDR3 spans 16 amino acids. Germline loops: CDR1 MNHEY, CDR2 SMNVEV (reference sequence). The CDR3 loop is CASSSTLLGTGQKLFF. The CDR3 DNA reads TGTGCCAGCAGTTCCACCCTTCTGGGGACAGGTCAGAAACTGTTTTTT.

There are many counts of this clonotype. The rearrangement links TRBV7-6 to TRBJ2-5; D is unclear. The CDR3 spans 15 residues. The V gene's germline CDR1 is SGHVS and CDR2 FNYEAQ. Trimming cost V 1 base and J 1 base, with 10 bases left between them. The CDR3 is CASSLDFSSQETQYF. The DNA for the CDR3 is TGTGCCAGCAGCTTAGATTTCTCATCCCAAGAGACCCAGTACTTC.

There are many counts of this clonotype. The genes are TRBV5-1 and TRBJ2-5; unclear D gene. V was trimmed by 1 base and J by 3 bases, leaving 16 bases between them. CDR3 length equals 16 residues. Germline V gives CDR1 SGHRS, CDR2 YFSETQ. For the CDR3, the DNA is TGCGCCAGCAGCTTGAATCGGCGACAAAGAGAAGAGACCCAGTACTTC. This codes for CASSLNRRQREETQYF.

This clonotype occurred a few times. The chain recombines TRBV14 with TRBJ2-3; 7 positions match TRBD1. This CDR3 has 16 amino acids. The germline V gene encodes CDR1 SGHDN and CDR2 FVKESK. J was trimmed by 2 bases and V by 2 bases; bases with no gene match: 7. DNA for the CDR3: TGTGCCAGCAGCCAACCCCGGACAGGACTCACAGATACGCAGTATTTT. Amino acid sequence: CASSQPRTGLTDTQYF. Combining the CDR3 with reference TRBV14 and TRBJ2-3 gives the whole variable domain EAGVTQFPSHSVIEKGQTVTLRCDPISGHDNLYWYRRVMGKEIKFLLHFVKESKQDESGMPNNRFLAERTGGTYSTLKVQPAELEDSGVYFCASSQPRTGLTDTQYFGPGTRLTVL.

The chain has TRBV14 and TRBJ2-3, with D perhaps assigned TRBD1 or TRBD2 (5 bases each). The CDR3 sequence is 16 residues long. Germline CDR1 SGHDN, CDR2 FVKESK. The ends were cut back, 1 base at V and 10 bases at J, with 21 bases in the middle. The CDR3 nucleotides are TGTGCCAGCAGCCAAGCCCCCTCCGGGACCCGGGGTTCGCAGTATTTT. Its translation: CASSQAPSGTRGSQYF.

This clonotype was counted only a few times. This chain joins TRBV11-2 and TRBJ1-2, with D uncertain. Between the trimmed V and J ends, which lost 1 base and 7 bases, there was a span of 16 bases. This CDR3 has 15 amino acids. In germline, CDR1 is SGHAT, CDR2 FQNNGV. The CDR3 coding sequence is TGTGCCAGCAGCTTAGCGGATGACGCATCGGGTGGCTACACCTTC. Encoded protein: CASSLADDASGGYTF.

The sample holds many counts of this clonotype. V gene TRBV5-1 combines with J gene TRBJ1-2, with 7 nucleotides matching TRBD1. Germline CDR1 is SGHRS and CDR2 is YFSETQ. This CDR3 has 14 residues. V was clipped by 3 bases and J by 3 bases; unmatched bases: 5. The CDR3 sequence: CASSSGGGHYGYTF. CDR3 DNA: TGCGCCAGCAGCTCGGGAGGGGGCCACTATGGCTACACCTTC.

The V and J genes are TRBV5-1 and TRBJ1-1; D ambiguous. This CDR3 spans 13 amino acids. Germline-derived CDR1 and CDR2 are SGHRS and YFSETQ. The V gene lost 0 bases and the J gene lost 7 bases, with 10 bases spanning the gap. CDR3 bases: TGCGCCAGCAGCTTGGCCGTCGAGAGTGAAGCTTTCTTT. As protein: CASSLAVESEAFF.

In its sample, this clonotype was seen a few times. This sequence joins TRBV29-1 and TRBJ1-5; D is unclear. CDR1 is SQVTM and CDR2 is ANQGSEA in the germline V gene. Trimming pared 4 bases from V and 2 bases from J, leaving 12 bases between. This CDR3 spans 14 amino acids. CDR3 nucleotides: TGCAGCGTTGCGGAGGGAGGAGGCAATCAGCCCCAGCATTTT. As protein: CSVAEGGGNQPQHF.

This clonotype came up many times. The rearrangement uses TRBV5-1 and TRBJ2-3; D is possibly TRBD2 (5 bases). V was trimmed by 3 bases and J by 2 bases, leaving 10 bases between them. Germline CDR1 reads SGHRS; CDR2 reads YFSETQ. CDR3 length equals 14 residues. The CDR3 DNA reads as TGCGCCAGCAGCTGGACTCCTGTCACAGATACGCAGTATTTT. It is translated as CASSWTPVTDTQYF.

The V call is TRBV12-5, the J call TRBJ2-7; D gene uncertain. The CDR3 is made up of 17 amino acids. In germline, CDR1 is LGHNT, CDR2 FRNRAP. Between the trimmed V and J ends, which lost 2 bases and 0 bases, there was a span of 17 bases. The CDR3 protein is CASGLPLWGINSYEQYF. In DNA form, the CDR3 reads TGTGCTAGTGGTTTGCCACTGTGGGGTATTAACTCCTACGAGCAGTACTTC.

The genes are TRBV18 and TRBJ2-1; 9 bases map to TRBD1. The V gene's germline CDR1 is KGHSH and CDR2 LQKENI. The V and J ends lost 4 bases and 8 bases, in that order; junction bases with no gene match: 12. The CDR3 runs 16 residues. The CDR3: CASSQAGTGSVDEQFF. The CDR3 region has the DNA TGTGCCAGCTCACAGGCCGGGACAGGGTCCGTGGATGAGCAGTTCTTC.

In this sample, this clonotype turned up a few times. The DNA for the CDR3 is TGCAGTGTCGGACTAGCGGGGCGTACCTCCTACAATGAGCAGTTCTTC. This sequence encodes CSVGLAGRTSYNEQFF. The chain links TRBV20-1 to TRBJ2-1; 12 positions agree with TRBD2. The trim removed 7 bases at V and 0 bases at J, leaving 7 bases unmatched. CDR1 is DFQATT and CDR2 is SNEGSKA in the germline V gene (reference sequence). CDR3 length: 16 residues.

The rearrangement joins TRBV4-2 to TRBJ2-5, with D perhaps matching TRBD1 (5 bases). Germline CDR1 reads LGHNA; CDR2 reads YNFKEQ. This CDR3 comprises 16 residues. V shed 0 bases and J shed 1 base, with 12 bases lying between them. For the CDR3, the DNA is TGTGCCAGCAGCCAAGATAGGGGTTTTGCCCAAGAGACCCAGTACTTC. Its translation: CASSQDRGFAQETQYF.